This TCR beta chain was identified during a study of T cells in Graves' hyperthyroidism and ophthalmopathy. Across the study: Prior to any treatment, at the point of initial diagnosis, peripheral blood was collected.

The CDR3 spans 19 residues. Trimming removed 3 bases at V and 0 bases at J, with 20 bases between. The study's findings and limits: Most thyroid-expanded clonotypes above 0.001 were also found in blood. Ophthalmopathy was predicted by the model a median of 6.5 months ahead of onset.

Criteria for exclusion of patients were uncontrolled infection, other autoimmune disease, pregnancy or lactation. Template material for amplifying TCR beta CDR3 regions consisted of RNA transcripts. The TCR CDR3 first-round RT-PCR relied on the HTBI primer set. MiXCR, run by TCRdb on the multiplex PCR reads, gives a single entry per CDR3 protein. The repertoire holds 660,000 or so distinct CDR3 sequences, with roughly 20% as singletons. To note about this clonotype: Its antigen is not known.

This clonotype was obtained from a man aged 25-40 years with Graves' ophthalmopathy. The V and J genes are TRBV12-3 or TRBV12-4 and TRBJ2-2; no firm D call. The sequencing input was blood. CDR3 in amino acids: CASSFLFVSESPNTGELFF. In nucleotides, the CDR3 is TGTGCCAGCAGTTTTCTGTTTGTTTCAGAGTCTCCGAACACCGGGGAGCTGTTTTTT.